Below, 25 T cell receptor beta chains from the same sample are listed, as sequenced in a study of response to subunit inactivated influenza vaccine. TCRdb passed the RT-PCR reads through MiXCR, listing each CDR3 protein once. Of about 520,000 distinct CDR3 sequences in the sample, 25% were seen once. This material consisted of CD4+ T cells sorted from PBMCs, taken 4 to 6 days after vaccination. These receptors were taken from a man aged 45-60 years who received an inactivated influenza vaccine.

The genes are TRBV12-3 or TRBV12-4 and TRBJ2-5; D uncertain. The ends were cut back, 8 bases at V and 7 bases at J, with 14 bases in the middle. This CDR3 spans 12 amino acids. Here the CDR3 reads CASSTGGWTQYF. For the CDR3, the DNA is TGTGCCAGCTCCACGGGTGGGTGGACCCAGTACTTC.

The chain couples TRBV5-1 to TRBJ2-7, with 7 positions matching TRBD1. The length of the CDR3 is 14 residues. Germline V CDR1 and CDR2: SGHRS, YFSETQ. Trimming cost V 4 bases and J 6 bases; bases outside gene matches: 10. This CDR3 reads CASSTNRGEGEQYF. In nucleotides, the CDR3 is TGCGCCAGCAGCACTAACAGGGGTGAAGGCGAGCAGTACTTC. Variable domain in full (rest from reference TRBV5-1 and TRBJ2-7): KAGVTQTPRYLIKTRGQQVTLSCSPISGHRSVSWYQQTPGQGLQFLFEYFSETQRNKGNFPGRFSGRQFSNSRSEMNVSTLELGDSALYLCASSTNRGEGEQYFGPGTRLTVT.

The chain uses TRBV2 and TRBJ1-4; no definite D call. This CDR3 contains 15 residues. Germline-derived CDR1 and CDR2 are SNHLY and FYNNEI. The V end was cut by 6 bases, the J end by 4 bases, with 15 bases between. The CDR3 loop is CASSPDDTYNEKLFF. The CDR3 DNA sequence: TGTGCCAGCAGCCCTGACGACACTTATAATGAAAAACTGTTTTTT.

The count of this clonotype is one. At one of its ends the junction is not consistent with the germline gene, which may arise from a read error. The DNA for the CDR3 is TGCAGTACTAGAAGGGGACAGGGGGTCCCCTACGAGCAGTACTTC. Protein sequence: CSTRRGQGVPYEQYF. This chain joins TRBV20-1 and TRBJ2-7; TRBD1 matches 11 bases. This CDR3 has 15 amino acids. Germline assignment: CDR1 DFQATT and CDR2 SNEGSKA (reference sequence).

V and J are TRBV20-1 and TRBJ2-7; 9 nucleotides match TRBD1. Germline CDR1 is DFQATT and CDR2 is SNEGSKA (reference sequence). With 5 bases clipped from V and 4 bases from J, the junction kept 9 bases outside the gene matches. This CDR3 is 14 amino acids long. The CDR3 reads CSAYTGTGIYEQYF. In nucleotides, the CDR3 is TGCAGTGCTTATACCGGGACAGGGATTTACGAGCAGTACTTC.

The genes are TRBV20-1 and TRBJ2-2; 13 bases match TRBD2. Trimming at V came to 6 bases and at J to 1 base, leaving 5 bases not matched to a gene. The CDR3 has 16 residues. Germline CDR1 and CDR2: DFQATT and SNEGSKA (reference sequence). The CDR3 DNA reads as TGCAGTGCCCGGACTAGCGGGAGTGGGAACACCGGGGAGCTGTTTTTT. This encodes CSARTSGSGNTGELFF.

This clonotype has a count of ten or more. The chain carries TRBV7-2 and TRBJ2-1, with 9 bases matching TRBD2. The J segment lost 0 bases and the V segment lost 0 bases, leaving 3 bases of the junction unmatched. The CDR3 runs 17 residues. CDR1 and CDR2 from the germline V gene are SGHTA and FQGNSA. CDR3 sequence: CASSLALAGSSYNEQFF. DNA of the CDR3: TGTGCCAGCAGCTTAGCCCTAGCGGGGAGCTCCTACAATGAGCAGTTCTTC. The whole variable domain, filled in from reference TRBV7-2 and TRBJ2-1, reads GAGVSQSPSNKVTEKGKDVELRCDPISGHTALYWYRQSLGQGLEFLIYFQGNSAPDKSGLPSDRFSAERTGGSVSTLTIQRTQQEDSAVYLCASSLALAGSSYNEQFFGPGTRLTVL.

This clonotype was seen more than once but under ten times. The chain carries TRBV29-1 and TRBJ1-5, with D maybe TRBD1 (5 bases). Germline V CDR1 and CDR2: SQVTM, ANQGSEA. This CDR3 is 13 amino acids long. The germline V and J ends were trimmed by 4 bases and 6 bases, with 13 bases remaining between them. CDR3 DNA sequence: TGCAGCGTTGGGAAGGGGATGGGTCAGCCCCAGCATTTT. Amino acids: CSVGKGMGQPQHF.

The V call is TRBV29-1, the J call TRBJ2-5; D is unresolved. The V end lost 7 bases, the J end lost 0 bases, and 15 bases lay between the germline ends. Germline V lookup: CDR1 SQVTM, CDR2 ANQGSEA. This CDR3 region has 14 residues. The CDR3 loop is CSARPIDNQETQYF. The CDR3, as DNA: TGCAGCGCAAGACCCATTGACAACCAAGAGACCCAGTACTTC.

The chain recombines TRBV5-1 with TRBJ2-5; no clear D gene. From germline, CDR1 is SGHRS and CDR2 YFSETQ. V lost 4 bases and J lost 4, with 23 bases in between. This CDR3 is 17 amino acids long. The chain's CDR3 is CASSALDSGMSGETQYF. The CDR3 region has the DNA TGCGCCAGCAGCGCACTCGATTCGGGCATGAGTGGAGAGACCCAGTACTTC. The variable domain in full, with the rest retrieved from reference TRBV5-1 and TRBJ2-5, is KAGVTQTPRYLIKTRGQQVTLSCSPISGHRSVSWYQQTPGQGLQFLFEYFSETQRNKGNFPGRFSGRQFSNSRSEMNVSTLELGDSALYLCASSALDSGMSGETQYFGPGTRLLVL.

This clonotype was observed at least ten times. The rearrangement links TRBV6-1 to TRBJ2-1; D call uncertain. The V and J ends lost 6 bases and 3 bases respectively, with 9 bases between them. Germline V CDR1 and CDR2: MNHNS, SASEGT. CDR3 length: 13 residues. CDR3: CASRGIGYNEQFF. Here the CDR3 DNA reads TGTGCCAGCAGAGGAATCGGCTACAATGAGCAGTTCTTC.

This clonotype came up a few times. The genes are TRBV10-2 and TRBJ2-7, with a tentative D call TRBD1 (5 bases). Trimming took 3 bases from V and 0 from J, leaving 18 bases between them. The CDR3 length is 17 residues. Germline CDR1 WSHSY, CDR2 SAAADI. The CDR3 sequence is CASSEPIARVSSYEQYF. The CDR3 DNA sequence: TGCGCCAGCAGTGAACCCATCGCCAGGGTCAGCTCCTACGAGCAGTACTTC.

For the CDR3, the DNA is TGTGCCAGCAGTTACTCTCTCGGTTTGGAGACCCAGTACTTC. Translation: CASSYSLGLETQYF. The rearrangement joins TRBV6-5 to TRBJ2-5, with D hard to call. Germline CDR1 reads MNHEY; CDR2 reads SVGAGI. Trimming cost V 0 bases and J 5 bases, with 10 bases left between them. There are 14 residues in the CDR3.

The V gene is TRBV4-1, the J gene TRBJ2-5; 7 positions match TRBD1. Germline CDR1 MGHRA, CDR2 YSYEKL. This CDR3 is built from 13 residues. Unmatched junction bases numbered 3, after V lost 4 bases and J lost 4 bases. The CDR3 sequence: CASSRQGSETQYF. Written as DNA, the CDR3 is TGCGCCAGCAGCCGACAGGGTTCAGAGACCCAGTACTTC.

This clonotype was found a few times. The rearrangement uses TRBV12-3 or TRBV12-4 and TRBJ2-2; no clear D. The CDR3 has 14 residues. V was cut by 2 bases and J by 1 base, with 5 bases left in between. This CDR3 is CASSLIRNTGELFF. The CDR3 region has the DNA TGTGCCAGCAGTTTAATAAGGAACACCGGGGAGCTGTTTTTT.

The chain carries TRBV10-3 and TRBJ2-3; the D gene is possibly TRBD1 (5 bases). CDR1 is ENHRY and CDR2 is SYGVKD in the germline V gene. Trimming removed 8 bases at V and 5 bases at J, with 17 bases between. The CDR3 contains 14 residues. CDR3 in amino acids: CAIGPPQGRDTQYF. The CDR3 coding sequence is TGTGCCATCGGGCCCCCGCAGGGCCGAGATACGCAGTATTTT.

In this sample, this clonotype turned up a few times. The chain employs TRBV30 and TRBJ2-3; D may be TRBD1 (5 bases). This CDR3 contains 15 residues. The ends were cut back, 0 bases at V and 2 bases at J, with 12 bases in the middle. The germline V gene has CDR1 GTSNPN and CDR2 SVGIG (reference sequence). CDR3 region: CAWSVGQDNTDTQYF. CDR3 bases: TGTGCCTGGAGTGTAGGGCAGGACAACACAGATACGCAGTATTTT.

This rearrangement joins TRBV10-1 to TRBJ2-2; D is tentatively TRBD1 or TRBD2 (6 bases each). Trimming pared 2 bases from V and 5 bases from J, leaving 9 bases between. Germline CDR1 and CDR2: WNHNN and SYGVQD (reference sequence). The CDR3 runs 14 residues. As DNA, the CDR3 is TGCGCCAGCAGTGAGGGGGGGCGGACCGGGGAGCTGTTTTTT. It is translated as CASSEGGRTGELFF.

The chain combines TRBV6-5 with TRBJ2-6, with 10 bases matching TRBD1. This CDR3 is built from 18 residues. Unmatched junction bases numbered 4, after V lost 0 bases and J lost 2 bases. CDR1 MNHEY and CDR2 SVGAGI come from the germline V gene. The CDR3 is CASSYSRGQGTGANVLTF. The DNA of the CDR3 is TGTGCCAGCAGTTACTCCCGGGGACAGGGGACTGGGGCCAACGTCCTGACTTTC.

This clonotype was found a few times. This sequence joins TRBV7-8 and TRBJ1-1; perhaps TRBD1 as D (6 bases). Trimming took 5 bases from V and 4 from J, leaving 11 bases between them. CDR3 length: 13 residues. Germline V gives CDR1 SGHVS, CDR2 FQNEAQ. This chain's CDR3 is CASSKQGFTEAFF. Written as DNA, the CDR3 is TGTGCCAGCAGCAAACAGGGTTTCACTGAAGCTTTCTTT.

The rearrangement joins TRBV20-1 to TRBJ2-3, with 10 bases aligning to TRBD2. The CDR3 is made up of 15 amino acids. Looked up from germline, CDR1 is DFQATT and CDR2 is SNEGSKA (reference sequence). The ends lost 0 bases at V and 5 bases at J; junction bases unmatched: 5. Here the CDR3 reads CSARDGQRGGDTQYF. The CDR3 DNA follows: TGCAGTGCTAGAGATGGGCAGCGGGGGGGAGATACGCAGTATTTT.

The rearrangement joins TRBV5-5 to TRBJ1-2; no clear D gene. CDR3 size: 12 residues. Germline values: CDR1 SGHKS, CDR2 YYEKEE (reference sequence). Trimming pared 4 bases from V and 3 bases from J, leaving 7 bases between. The chain's CDR3 is CASSNLYYGYTF. The CDR3 bases are TGTGCCAGCAGCAACCTGTACTATGGCTACACCTTC.

The chain combines TRBV11-2 with TRBJ2-3, with 14 bases matching TRBD2. The length of the CDR3 is 19 residues. The germline V gene encodes CDR1 SGHAT and CDR2 FQNNGV. After removal of 2 bases from V and 6 bases from J, the junction contained 13 bases not matched to a gene. The CDR3 here is CASSLWRLAGGLFEDTQYF. The CDR3 coding sequence is TGTGCCAGCAGCTTATGGAGACTAGCGGGGGGGCTGTTTGAGGATACGCAGTATTTT. Variable domain in full (rest from reference TRBV11-2 and TRBJ2-3): EAGVAQSPRYKIIEKRQSVAFWCNPISGHATLYWYQQILGQGPKLLIQFQNNGVVDDSQLPKDRFSAERLKGVDSTLKIQPAKLEDSAVYLCASSLWRLAGGLFEDTQYFGPGTRLTVL.

This rearrangement joins TRBV7-3 to TRBJ2-1, with 9 bases that match TRBD2. Germline V gives CDR1 SGHTA, CDR2 FQGTGA. The CDR3 runs 13 residues. The V segment lost 5 bases and the J segment 8 bases; nucleotides outside the gene matches: 4. CDR3 sequence (DNA): TGTGCCAGCAGCCGTAGCGGGAGCTATGAGCAGTTCTTC. Translation gives CASSRSGSYEQFF. The whole variable domain, remainder taken from reference TRBV7-3 and TRBJ2-1, is GAGVSQTPSNKVTEKGKYVELRCDPISGHTALYWYRQSLGQGPEFLIYFQGTGAADDSGLPNDRFFAVRPEGSVSTLKIQRTERGDSAVYLCASSRSGSYEQFFGPGTRLTVL.

The chain has TRBV7-9 and TRBJ1-4, with D possibly TRBD1 on 5 matching bases. V dropped 1 base and J dropped 7 bases, with 13 bases sitting between them. Per the germline V gene, CDR1 is SEHNR and CDR2 is FQNEAQ (reference sequence). The CDR3 sequence is 15 residues long. The CDR3: CASSLVGQGGEKLFF. DNA for the CDR3: TGTGCCAGCAGCTTAGTTGGGCAGGGTGGTGAAAAACTGTTTTTT.